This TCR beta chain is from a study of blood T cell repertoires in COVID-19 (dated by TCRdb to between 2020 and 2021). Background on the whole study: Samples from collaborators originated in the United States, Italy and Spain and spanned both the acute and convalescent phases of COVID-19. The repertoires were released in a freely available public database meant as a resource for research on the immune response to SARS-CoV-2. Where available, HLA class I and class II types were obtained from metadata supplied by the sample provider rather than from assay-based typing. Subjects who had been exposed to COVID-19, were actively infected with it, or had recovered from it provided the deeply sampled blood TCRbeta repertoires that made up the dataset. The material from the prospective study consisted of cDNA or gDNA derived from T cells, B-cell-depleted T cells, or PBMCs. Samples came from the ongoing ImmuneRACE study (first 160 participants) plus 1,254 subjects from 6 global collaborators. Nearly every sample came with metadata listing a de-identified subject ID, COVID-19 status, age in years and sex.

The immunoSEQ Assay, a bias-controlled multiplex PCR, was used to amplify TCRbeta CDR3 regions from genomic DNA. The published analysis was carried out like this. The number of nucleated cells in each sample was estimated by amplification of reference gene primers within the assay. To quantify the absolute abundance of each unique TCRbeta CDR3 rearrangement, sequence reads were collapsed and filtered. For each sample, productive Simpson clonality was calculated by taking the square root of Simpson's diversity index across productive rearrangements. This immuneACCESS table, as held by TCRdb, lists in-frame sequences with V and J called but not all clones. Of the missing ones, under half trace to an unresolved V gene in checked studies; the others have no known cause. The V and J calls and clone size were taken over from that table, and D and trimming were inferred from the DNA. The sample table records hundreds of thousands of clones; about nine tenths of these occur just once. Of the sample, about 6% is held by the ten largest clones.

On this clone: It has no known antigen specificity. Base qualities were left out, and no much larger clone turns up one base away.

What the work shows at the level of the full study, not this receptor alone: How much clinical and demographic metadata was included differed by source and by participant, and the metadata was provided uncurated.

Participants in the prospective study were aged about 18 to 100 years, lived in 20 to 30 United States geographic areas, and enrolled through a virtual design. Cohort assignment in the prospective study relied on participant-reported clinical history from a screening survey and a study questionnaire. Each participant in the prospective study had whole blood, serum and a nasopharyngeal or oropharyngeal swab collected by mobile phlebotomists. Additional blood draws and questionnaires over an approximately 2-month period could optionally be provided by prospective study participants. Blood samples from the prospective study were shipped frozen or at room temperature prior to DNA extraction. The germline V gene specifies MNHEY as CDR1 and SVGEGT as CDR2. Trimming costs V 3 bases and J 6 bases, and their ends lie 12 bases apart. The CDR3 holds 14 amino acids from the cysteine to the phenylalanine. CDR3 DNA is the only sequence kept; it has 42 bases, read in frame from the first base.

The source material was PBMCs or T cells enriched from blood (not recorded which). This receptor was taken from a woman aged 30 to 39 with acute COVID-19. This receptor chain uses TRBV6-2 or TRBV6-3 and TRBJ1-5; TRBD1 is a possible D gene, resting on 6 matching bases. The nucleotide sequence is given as TGTGCCAGCAGTTATACAGGGTTTGGTCAGCCCCAGCATTTT. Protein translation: CASSYTGFGQPQHF.